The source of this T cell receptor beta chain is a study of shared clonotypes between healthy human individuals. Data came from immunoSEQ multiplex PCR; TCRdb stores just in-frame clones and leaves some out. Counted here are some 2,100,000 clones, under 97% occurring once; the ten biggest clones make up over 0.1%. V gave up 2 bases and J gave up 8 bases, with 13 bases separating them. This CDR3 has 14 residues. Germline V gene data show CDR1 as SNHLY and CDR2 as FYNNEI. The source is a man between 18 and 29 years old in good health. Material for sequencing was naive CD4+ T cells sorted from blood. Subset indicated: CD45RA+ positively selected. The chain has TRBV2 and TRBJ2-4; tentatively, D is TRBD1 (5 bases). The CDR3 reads CASSERGLSDIQYF. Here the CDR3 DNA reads TGTGCCAGCAGTGAAAGGGGCCTCTCGGACATTCAGTACTTC.